One and the same sample provided the 2 T cell receptor beta chains below, sequenced in a study of blood T cell repertoires in COVID-19. Profiling relied on immunoSEQ multiplex PCR, and the TCRdb table lists in-frame clones only, not all of them. The data contain 200,000 to 250,000 clones, 65% to 90% of them singletons. The sample was peripheral blood. The receptors were sampled from a middle-aged man with COVID-19, enrolled during active disease.

The chain couples TRBV27 to TRBJ1-5, with D perhaps matching TRBD1 (6 bases). This CDR3 is built from 17 residues. V lost 4 bases and J 0 bases, leaving 16 bases between the germline ends. CDR1 and CDR2 from the germline V gene are MNHEY and SMNVEV (reference sequence). CDR3 sequence reads: CASSSGLGAYSNQPQHF. The CDR3 coding sequence is TGTGCCAGCAGTTCAGGGTTGGGGGCTTATAGCAATCAGCCCCAGCATTTT.

The chain couples TRBV2 to TRBJ1-6; tentative D call: TRBD1 (5 bases). The CDR3 runs to 17 residues. The germline V gene has CDR1 SNHLY and CDR2 FYNNEI. V dropped 7 bases and J dropped 2 bases, with 18 bases sitting between them. The CDR3 protein is CASTREVVITYNSPLHF. In DNA, the CDR3 is TGTGCCAGCACCAGGGAGGTCGTAATAACCTATAATTCACCCCTCCACTTT.